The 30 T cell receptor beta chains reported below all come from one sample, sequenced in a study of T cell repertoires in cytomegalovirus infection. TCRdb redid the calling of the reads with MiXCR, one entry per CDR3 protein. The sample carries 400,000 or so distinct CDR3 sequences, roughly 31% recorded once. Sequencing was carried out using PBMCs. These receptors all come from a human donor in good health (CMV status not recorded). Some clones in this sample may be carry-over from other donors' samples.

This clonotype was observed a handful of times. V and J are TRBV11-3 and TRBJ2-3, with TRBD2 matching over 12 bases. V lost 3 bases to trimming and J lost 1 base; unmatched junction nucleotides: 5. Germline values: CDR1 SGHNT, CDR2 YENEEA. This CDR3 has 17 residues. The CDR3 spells CASSFRTSGVGTDTQYF. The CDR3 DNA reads TGTGCCAGCAGCTTCCGGACTAGCGGGGTGGGCACAGATACGCAGTATTTT.

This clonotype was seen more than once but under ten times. The CDR3 loop reads CAWSFRGAEQFF. The CDR3 coding sequence is TGTGCCTGGAGCTTTAGGGGCGCTGAGCAGTTCTTC. The chain is built from TRBV30 and TRBJ2-1, with D perhaps matching TRBD1 (5 bases). This CDR3 comprises 12 residues. The germline V and J ends were trimmed by 3 bases and 9 bases, with 12 bases remaining between them. Germline loops: CDR1 GTSNPN, CDR2 SVGIG (reference sequence).

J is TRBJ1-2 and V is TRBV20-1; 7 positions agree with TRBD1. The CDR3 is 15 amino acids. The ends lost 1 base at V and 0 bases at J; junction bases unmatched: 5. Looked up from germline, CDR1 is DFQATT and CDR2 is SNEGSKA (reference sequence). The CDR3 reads CSARGRDSPNYGYTF. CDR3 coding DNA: TGCAGTGCTAGAGGAAGGGACAGCCCTAACTATGGCTACACCTTC.

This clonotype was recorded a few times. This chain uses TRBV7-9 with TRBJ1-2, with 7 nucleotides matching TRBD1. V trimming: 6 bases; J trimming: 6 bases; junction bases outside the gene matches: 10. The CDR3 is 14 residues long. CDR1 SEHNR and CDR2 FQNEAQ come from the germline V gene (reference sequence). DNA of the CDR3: TGTGCCAGCAGAGACAGGGAGGGTCGAGATGGCTACACCTTC. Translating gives CASRDREGRDGYTF.

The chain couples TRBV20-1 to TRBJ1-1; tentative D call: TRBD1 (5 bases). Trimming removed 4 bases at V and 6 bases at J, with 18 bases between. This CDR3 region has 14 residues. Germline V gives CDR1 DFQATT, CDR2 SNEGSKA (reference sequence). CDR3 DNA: TGCAGTGCTAAGGGGACGGGGTCGGTACCTGAAGCTTTCTTT. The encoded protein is CSAKGTGSVPEAFF.

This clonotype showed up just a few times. CDR3 region: CASSLGPVQNSPLHF. The CDR3 DNA is TGTGCCAGCAGTTTAGGGCCTGTTCAGAATTCACCCCTCCACTTT. The chain combines TRBV12-3 or TRBV12-4 with TRBJ1-6; D call uncertain. Trimming cost V 1 base and J 7 bases, with 11 bases left between them. There are 15 residues in the CDR3.

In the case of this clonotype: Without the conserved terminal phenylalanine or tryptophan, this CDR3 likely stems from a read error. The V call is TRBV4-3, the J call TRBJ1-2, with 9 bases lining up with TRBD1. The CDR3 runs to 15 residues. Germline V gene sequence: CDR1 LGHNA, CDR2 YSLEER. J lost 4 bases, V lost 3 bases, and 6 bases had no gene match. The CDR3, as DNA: TGCGCCAGCAGCCAGGACAGGGGTTTGGTCTATGGCTACACCTTA. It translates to CASSQDRGLVYGYTL.

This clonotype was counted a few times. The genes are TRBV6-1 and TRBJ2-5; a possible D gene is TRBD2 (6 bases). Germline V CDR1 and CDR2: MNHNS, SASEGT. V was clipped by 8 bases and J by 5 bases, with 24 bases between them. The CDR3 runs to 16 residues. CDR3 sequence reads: CASQPASAGLPETQYF. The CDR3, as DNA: TGTGCCAGCCAACCGGCTAGCGCCGGCCTCCCGGAGACCCAGTACTTC.

The CDR3 bases are TGTGCCAGCAGCATAGAAGCCGGGAGACAGGGATCCTACGAGCAGTACTTC. It specifies CASSIEAGRQGSYEQYF. V gene TRBV7-6 combines with J gene TRBJ2-7, with a tentative D call TRBD1 (7 bases). This CDR3 contains 17 residues. The germline CDR1 and CDR2 sequences are SGHVS and FNYEAQ. The ends were cut back, 5 bases at V and 1 base at J, with 21 bases in the middle.

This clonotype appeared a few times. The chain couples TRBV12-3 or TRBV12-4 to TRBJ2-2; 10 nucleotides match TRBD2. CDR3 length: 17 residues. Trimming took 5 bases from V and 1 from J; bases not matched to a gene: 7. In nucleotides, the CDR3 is TGTGCCAGCAGTCCCCAGCGACTAGCGGGGAACACCGGGGAGCTGTTTTTT. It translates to CASSPQRLAGNTGELFF.

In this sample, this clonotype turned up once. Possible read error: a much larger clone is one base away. The CDR3 loop is CASRCLLMNTEAFF. For the CDR3, the DNA is TGTGCCAGCAGGTGCCTGTTAATGAACACTGAAGCTTTCTTT. This sequence joins TRBV28 and TRBJ1-1; D remains ambiguous. CDR3 size: 14 residues. Trimming took 6 bases from V and 0 from J, leaving 11 bases between them. Germline V gene data show CDR1 as MDHEN and CDR2 as SYDVKM.

CDR3: CASSYGVYGYTF. For the CDR3, the DNA is TGTGCCAGCAGTTACGGGGTCTATGGCTACACCTTC. The V and J genes are TRBV6-6 and TRBJ1-2; D is uncertain. Germline V gene sequence: CDR1 MNHNY, CDR2 SVGAGI (reference sequence). V lost 2 bases and J lost 4, with 5 bases in between. CDR3 length equals 12 residues.

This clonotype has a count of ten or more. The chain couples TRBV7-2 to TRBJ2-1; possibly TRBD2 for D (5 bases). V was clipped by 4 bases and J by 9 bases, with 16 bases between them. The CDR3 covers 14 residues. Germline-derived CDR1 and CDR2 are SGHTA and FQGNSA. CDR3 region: CASSSRGRGIEQFF. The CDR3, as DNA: TGTGCCAGCAGCTCCCGGGGTAGAGGGATTGAGCAGTTCTTC.

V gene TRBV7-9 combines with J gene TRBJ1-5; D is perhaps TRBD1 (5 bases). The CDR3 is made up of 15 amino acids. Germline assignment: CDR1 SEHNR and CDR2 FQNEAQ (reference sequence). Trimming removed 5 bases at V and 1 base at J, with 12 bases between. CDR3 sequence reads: CASSPGSRSNQPQHF. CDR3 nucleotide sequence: TGTGCCAGCAGCCCAGGGTCGAGAAGCAATCAGCCCCAGCATTTT.

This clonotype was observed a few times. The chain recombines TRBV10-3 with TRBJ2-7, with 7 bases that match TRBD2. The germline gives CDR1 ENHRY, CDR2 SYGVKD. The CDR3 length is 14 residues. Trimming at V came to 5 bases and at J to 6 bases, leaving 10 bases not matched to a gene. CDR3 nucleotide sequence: TGTGCCATCAGTCCCGGGGGGTCGGAACGCGAGCAGTACTTC. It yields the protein CAISPGGSEREQYF.

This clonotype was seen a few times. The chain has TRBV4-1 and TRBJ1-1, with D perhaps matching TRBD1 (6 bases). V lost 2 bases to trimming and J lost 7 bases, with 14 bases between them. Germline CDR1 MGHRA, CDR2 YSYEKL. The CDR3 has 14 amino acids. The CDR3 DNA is TGCGCCAGCAGCCAACCGAGCGCAGGGGTTGAAGCTTTCTTT. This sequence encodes CASSQPSAGVEAFF.

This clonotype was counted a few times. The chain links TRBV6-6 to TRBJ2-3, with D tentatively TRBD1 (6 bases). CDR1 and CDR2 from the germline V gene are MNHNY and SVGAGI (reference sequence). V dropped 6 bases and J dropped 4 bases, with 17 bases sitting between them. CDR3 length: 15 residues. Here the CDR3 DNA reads TGTGCCAGCAGATCACAGGGCGGTCGCTCAGATACGCAGTATTTT. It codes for CASRSQGGRSDTQYF.

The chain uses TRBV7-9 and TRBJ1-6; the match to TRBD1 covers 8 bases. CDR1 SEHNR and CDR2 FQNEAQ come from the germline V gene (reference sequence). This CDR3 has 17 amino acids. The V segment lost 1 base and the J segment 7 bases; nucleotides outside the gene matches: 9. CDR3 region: CASSLGGGTGQNSPLHF. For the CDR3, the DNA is TGTGCCAGCAGCTTAGGGGGCGGGACAGGACAGAATTCACCCCTCCACTTT. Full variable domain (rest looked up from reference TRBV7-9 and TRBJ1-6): DTGVSQNPRHKITKRGQNVTFRCDPISEHNRLYWYRQTLGQGPEFLTYFQNEAQLEKSRLLSDRFSAERPKGSFSTLEIQRTEQGDSAMYLCASSLGGGTGQNSPLHFGNGTRLTVT.

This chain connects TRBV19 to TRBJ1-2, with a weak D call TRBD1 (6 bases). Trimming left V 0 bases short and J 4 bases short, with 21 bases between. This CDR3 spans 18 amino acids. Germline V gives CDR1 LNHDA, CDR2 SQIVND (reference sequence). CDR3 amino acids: CASSIDGLRDRTFYGYTF. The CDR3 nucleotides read TGTGCCAGTAGTATAGATGGGCTACGAGACAGGACGTTCTATGGCTACACCTTC.

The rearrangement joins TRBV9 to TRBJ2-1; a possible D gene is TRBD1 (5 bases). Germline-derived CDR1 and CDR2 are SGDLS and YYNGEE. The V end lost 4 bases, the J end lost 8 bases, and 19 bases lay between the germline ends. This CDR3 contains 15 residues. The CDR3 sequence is CASSFYGGAGDEQFF. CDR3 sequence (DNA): TGTGCCAGCAGCTTCTACGGTGGGGCTGGGGATGAGCAGTTCTTC.

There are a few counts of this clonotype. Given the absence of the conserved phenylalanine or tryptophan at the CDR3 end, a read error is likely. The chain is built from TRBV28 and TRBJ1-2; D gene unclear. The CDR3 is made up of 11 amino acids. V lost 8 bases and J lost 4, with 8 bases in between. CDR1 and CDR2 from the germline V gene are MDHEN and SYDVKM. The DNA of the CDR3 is TGTGCCAGCTGGGTAGCCTATGGCTACACCGTC. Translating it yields CASWVAYGYTV.

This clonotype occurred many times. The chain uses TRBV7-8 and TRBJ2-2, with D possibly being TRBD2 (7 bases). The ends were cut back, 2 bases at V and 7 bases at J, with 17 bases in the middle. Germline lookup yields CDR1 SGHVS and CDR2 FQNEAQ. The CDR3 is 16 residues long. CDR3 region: CASSLLRGAAGGELFF. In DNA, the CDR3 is TGTGCCAGCAGCTTACTCCGGGGGGCCGCTGGCGGGGAGCTGTTTTTT.

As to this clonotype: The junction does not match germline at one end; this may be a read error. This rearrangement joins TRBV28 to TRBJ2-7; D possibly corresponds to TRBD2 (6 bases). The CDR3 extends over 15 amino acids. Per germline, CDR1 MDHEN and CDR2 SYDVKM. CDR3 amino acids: CASSRGVGGNYGQYF. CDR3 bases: TGTGCCAGCAGTCGCGGCGTTGGGGGGAATTACGGGCAGTACTTC.

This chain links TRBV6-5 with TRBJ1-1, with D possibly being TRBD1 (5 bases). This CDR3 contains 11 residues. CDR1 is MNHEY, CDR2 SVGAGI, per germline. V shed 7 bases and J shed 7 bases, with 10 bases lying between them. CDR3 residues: CASTQGYEAFF. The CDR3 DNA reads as TGTGCCAGCACCCAGGGTTATGAAGCTTTCTTT.

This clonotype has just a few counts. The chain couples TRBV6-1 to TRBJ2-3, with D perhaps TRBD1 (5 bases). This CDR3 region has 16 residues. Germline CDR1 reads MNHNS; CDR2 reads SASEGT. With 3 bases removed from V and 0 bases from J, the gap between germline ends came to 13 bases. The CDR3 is CASSDPRVRSTDTQYF. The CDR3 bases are TGTGCCAGCAGTGACCCCAGGGTGAGGAGCACAGATACGCAGTATTTT.

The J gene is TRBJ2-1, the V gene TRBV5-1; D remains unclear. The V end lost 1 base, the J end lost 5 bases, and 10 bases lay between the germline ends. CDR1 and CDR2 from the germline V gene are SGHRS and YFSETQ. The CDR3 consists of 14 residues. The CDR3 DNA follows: TGCGCCAGCAGCTTGTCGGTGGCTAACAATGAGCAGTTCTTC. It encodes CASSLSVANNEQFF.

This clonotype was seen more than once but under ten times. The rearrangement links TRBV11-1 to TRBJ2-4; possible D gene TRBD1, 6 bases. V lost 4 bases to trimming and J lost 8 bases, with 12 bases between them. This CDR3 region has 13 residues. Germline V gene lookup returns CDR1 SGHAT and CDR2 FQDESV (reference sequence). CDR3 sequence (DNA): TGTGCCAGCAGCTCGGGATACAGGGACATTCAGTACTTC. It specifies CASSSGYRDIQYF.

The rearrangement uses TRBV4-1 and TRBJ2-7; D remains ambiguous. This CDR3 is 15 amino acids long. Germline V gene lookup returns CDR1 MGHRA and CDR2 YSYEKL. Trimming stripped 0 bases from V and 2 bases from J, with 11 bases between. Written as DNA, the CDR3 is TGCGCCAGCAGCCAAGATTTTGATGGTACCTACGAGCAGTACTTC. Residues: CASSQDFDGTYEQYF.

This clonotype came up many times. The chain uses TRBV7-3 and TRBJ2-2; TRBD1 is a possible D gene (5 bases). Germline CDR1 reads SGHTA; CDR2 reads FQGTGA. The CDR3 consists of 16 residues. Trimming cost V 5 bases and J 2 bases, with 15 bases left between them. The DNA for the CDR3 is TGTGCCAGCAGCCAAACCCCAGGGCTCAACACCGGGGAGCTGTTTTTT. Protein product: CASSQTPGLNTGELFF.

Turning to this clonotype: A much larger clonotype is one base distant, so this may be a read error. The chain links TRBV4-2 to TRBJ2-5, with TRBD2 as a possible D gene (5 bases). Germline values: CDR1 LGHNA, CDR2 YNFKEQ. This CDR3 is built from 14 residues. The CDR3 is CSSSLLAEQETQYF. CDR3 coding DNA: TGTTCCAGCAGCCTTCTAGCAGAACAAGAGACCCAGTACTTC.